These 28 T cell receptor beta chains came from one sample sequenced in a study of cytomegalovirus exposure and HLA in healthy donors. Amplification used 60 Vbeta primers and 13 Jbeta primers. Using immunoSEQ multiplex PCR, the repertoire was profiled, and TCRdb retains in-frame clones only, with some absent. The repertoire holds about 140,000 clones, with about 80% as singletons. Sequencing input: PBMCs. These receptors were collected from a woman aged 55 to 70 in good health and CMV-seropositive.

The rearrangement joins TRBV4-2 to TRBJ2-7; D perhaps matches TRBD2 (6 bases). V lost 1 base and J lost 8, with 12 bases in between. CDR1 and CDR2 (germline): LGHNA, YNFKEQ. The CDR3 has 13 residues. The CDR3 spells CASSQVAEGKQYF. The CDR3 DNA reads TGTGCCAGCAGCCAAGTAGCGGAAGGGAAGCAGTACTTC.

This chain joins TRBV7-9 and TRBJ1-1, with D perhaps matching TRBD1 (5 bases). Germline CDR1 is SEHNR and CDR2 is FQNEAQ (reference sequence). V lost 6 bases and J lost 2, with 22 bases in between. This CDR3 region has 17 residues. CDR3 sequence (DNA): TGTGCCAGCAGGTCACCGACAGATACCCCTTATAACACTGAAGCTTTCTTT. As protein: CASRSPTDTPYNTEAFF.

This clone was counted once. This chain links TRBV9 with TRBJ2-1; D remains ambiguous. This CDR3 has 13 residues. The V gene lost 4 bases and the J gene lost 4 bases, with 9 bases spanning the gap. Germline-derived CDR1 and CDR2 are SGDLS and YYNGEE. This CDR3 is CASSPGFYNEQFF. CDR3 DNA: TGTGCCAGCAGCCCCGGGTTTTACAATGAGCAGTTCTTC.

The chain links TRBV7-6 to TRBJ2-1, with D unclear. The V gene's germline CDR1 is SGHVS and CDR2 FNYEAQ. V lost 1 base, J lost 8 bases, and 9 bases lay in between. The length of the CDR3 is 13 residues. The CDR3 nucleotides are TGTGCCAGCAGCTTAGTATACGGGTATGAGCAGTTCTTC. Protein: CASSLVYGYEQFF.

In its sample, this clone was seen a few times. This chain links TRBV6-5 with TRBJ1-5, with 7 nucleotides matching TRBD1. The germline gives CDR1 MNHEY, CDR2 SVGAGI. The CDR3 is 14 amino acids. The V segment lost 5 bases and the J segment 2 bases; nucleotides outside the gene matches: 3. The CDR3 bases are TGTGCCAGCAGTGTCACAGGGGGCAATCAGCCCCAGCATTTT. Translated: CASSVTGGNQPQHF.

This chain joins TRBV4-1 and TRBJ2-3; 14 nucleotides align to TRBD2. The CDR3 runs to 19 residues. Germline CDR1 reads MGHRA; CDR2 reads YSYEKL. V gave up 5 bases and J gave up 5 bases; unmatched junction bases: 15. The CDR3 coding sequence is TGCGCCAGCAGCTCCTATCGGACTAGCGGGAGGCCCCGTGGAGATACGCAGTATTTT. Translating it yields CASSSYRTSGRPRGDTQYF.

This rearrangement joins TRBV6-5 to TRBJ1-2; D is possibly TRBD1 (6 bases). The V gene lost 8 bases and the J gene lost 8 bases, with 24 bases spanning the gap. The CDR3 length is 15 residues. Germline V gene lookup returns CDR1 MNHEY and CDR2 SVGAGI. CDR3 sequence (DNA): TGTGCCAGCTCTGGGACACCGGGATCCATGCGGGGCTACACCTTC. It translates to CASSGTPGSMRGYTF.

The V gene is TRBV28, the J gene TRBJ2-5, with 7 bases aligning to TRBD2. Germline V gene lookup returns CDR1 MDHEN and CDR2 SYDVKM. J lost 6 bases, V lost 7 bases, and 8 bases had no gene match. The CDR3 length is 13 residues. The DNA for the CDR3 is TGTGCCAGCACCGGGGGAGGGAGGAAGACCCAGTACTTC. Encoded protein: CASTGGGRKTQYF.

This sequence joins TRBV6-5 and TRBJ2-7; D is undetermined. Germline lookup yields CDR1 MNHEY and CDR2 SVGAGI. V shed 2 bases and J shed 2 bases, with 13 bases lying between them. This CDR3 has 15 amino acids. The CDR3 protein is CASSYRSGFAYEQYF. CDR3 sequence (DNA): TGTGCCAGCAGTTACAGATCCGGGTTCGCCTACGAGCAGTACTTC.

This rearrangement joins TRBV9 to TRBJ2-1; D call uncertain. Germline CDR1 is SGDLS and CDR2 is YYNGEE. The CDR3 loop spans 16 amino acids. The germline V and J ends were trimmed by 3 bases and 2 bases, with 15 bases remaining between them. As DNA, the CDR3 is TGTGCCAGCAGCGCCACTGTAGCCCCAACCTACAATGAGCAGTTCTTC. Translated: CASSATVAPTYNEQFF.

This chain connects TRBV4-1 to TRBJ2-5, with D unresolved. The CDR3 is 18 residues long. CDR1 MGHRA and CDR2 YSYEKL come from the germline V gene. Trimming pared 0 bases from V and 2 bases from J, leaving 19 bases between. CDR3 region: CASSQEIMSGGRQETQYF. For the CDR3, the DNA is TGCGCCAGCAGCCAAGAAATCATGAGTGGCGGCAGACAAGAGACCCAGTACTTC.

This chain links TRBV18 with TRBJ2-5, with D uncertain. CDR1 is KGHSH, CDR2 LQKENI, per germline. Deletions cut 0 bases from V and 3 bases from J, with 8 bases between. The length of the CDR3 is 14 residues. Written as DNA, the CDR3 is TGTGCCAGCTCACCACCGGGCCAGAAAGAGACCCAGTACTTC. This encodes CASSPPGQKETQYF.

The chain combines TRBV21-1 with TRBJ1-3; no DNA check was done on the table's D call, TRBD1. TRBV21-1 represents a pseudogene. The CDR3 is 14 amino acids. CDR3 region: CASSKGLSGNTIYF. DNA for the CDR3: TGTGCCAGCAGCAAGGGGCTCTCTGGAAACACCATATATTTT.

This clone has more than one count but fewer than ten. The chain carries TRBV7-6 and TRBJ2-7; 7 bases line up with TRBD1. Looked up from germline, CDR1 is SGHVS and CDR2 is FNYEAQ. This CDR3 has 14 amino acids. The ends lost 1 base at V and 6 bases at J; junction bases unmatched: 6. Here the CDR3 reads CASSLEQGRGEQYF. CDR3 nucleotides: TGTGCCAGCAGCTTAGAACAGGGGAGAGGCGAGCAGTACTTC.

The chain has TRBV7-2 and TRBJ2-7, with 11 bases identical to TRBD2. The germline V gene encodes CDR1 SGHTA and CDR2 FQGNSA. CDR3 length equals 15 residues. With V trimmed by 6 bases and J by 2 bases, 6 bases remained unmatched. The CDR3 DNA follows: TGTGCCAGCAGTCGTGGGACTAGCGGCCCCTACGAGCAGTACTTC. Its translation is CASSRGTSGPYEQYF.

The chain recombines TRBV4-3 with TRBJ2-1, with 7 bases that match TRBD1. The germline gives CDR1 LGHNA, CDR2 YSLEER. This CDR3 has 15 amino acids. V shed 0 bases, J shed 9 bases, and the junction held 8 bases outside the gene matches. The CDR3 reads CASSQETQGYTEQFF. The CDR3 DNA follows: TGCGCCAGCAGCCAAGAAACACAGGGGTATACTGAGCAGTTCTTC.

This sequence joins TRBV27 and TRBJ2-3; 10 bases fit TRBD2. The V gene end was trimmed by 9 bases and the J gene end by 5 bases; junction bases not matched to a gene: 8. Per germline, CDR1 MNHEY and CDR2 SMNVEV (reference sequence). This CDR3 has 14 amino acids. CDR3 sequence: CASNSGRARDTQYF. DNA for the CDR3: TGTGCCAGTAACAGCGGGAGGGCCCGAGATACGCAGTATTTT.

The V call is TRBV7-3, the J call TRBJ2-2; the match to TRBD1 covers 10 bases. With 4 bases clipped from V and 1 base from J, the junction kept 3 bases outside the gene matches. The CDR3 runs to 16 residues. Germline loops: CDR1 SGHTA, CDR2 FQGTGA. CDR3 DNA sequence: TGTGCCAGCAGCTACCGGGACAGGGGGAACACCGGGGAGCTGTTTTTT. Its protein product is CASSYRDRGNTGELFF.

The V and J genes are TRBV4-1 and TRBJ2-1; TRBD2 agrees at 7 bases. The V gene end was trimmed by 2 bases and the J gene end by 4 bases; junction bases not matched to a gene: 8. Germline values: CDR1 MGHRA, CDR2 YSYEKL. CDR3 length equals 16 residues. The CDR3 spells CASSQTGRSAYNEQFF. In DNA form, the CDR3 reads TGCGCCAGCAGCCAAACCGGGAGGTCGGCTTACAATGAGCAGTTCTTC.

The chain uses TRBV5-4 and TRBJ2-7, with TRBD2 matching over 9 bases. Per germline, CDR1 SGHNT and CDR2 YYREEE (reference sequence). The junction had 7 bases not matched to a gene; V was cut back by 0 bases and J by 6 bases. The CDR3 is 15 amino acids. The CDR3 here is CASSLGLAGVGEQYF. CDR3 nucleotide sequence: TGTGCCAGCAGCTTGGGGTTAGCGGGAGTCGGCGAGCAGTACTTC.

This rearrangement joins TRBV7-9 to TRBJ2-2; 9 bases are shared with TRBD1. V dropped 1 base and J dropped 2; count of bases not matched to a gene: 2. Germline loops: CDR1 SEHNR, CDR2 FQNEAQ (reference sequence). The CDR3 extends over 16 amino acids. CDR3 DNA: TGTGCCAGCAGCTTAGGGGGACAGGGTAACACCGGGGAGCTGTTTTTT. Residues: CASSLGGQGNTGELFF.

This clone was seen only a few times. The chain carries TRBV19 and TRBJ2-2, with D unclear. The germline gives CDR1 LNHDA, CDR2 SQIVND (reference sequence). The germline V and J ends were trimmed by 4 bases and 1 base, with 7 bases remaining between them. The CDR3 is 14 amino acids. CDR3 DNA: TGTGCCAGTAGTAGTTTAGTGAACACCGGGGAGCTGTTTTTT. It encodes CASSSLVNTGELFF.

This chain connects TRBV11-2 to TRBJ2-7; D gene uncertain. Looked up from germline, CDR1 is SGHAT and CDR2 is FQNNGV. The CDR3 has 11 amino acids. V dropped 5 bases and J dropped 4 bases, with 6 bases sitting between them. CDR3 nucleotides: TGTGCCAGCAGCGGCGGTTACGAGCAGTACTTC. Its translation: CASSGGYEQYF.

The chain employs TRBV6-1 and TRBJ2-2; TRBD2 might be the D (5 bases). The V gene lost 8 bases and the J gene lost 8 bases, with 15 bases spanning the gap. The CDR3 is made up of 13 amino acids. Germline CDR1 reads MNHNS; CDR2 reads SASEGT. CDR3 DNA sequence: TGTGCCAGCCCAGGCGGGTTAGTGGGGGAGCTGTTTTTT. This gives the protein CASPGGLVGELFF.

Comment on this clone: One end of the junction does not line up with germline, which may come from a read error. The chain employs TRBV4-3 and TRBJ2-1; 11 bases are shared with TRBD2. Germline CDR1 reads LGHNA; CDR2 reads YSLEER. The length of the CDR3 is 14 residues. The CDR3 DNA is TGCGCCGGCAGCCAAGACAGACTAGCGGGGGAGCAGTTCTTC. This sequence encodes CAGSQDRLAGEQFF.

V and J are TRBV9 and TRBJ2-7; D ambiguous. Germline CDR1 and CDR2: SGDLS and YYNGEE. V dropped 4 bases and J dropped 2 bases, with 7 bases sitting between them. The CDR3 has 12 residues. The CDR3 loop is CASSPQAYEQYF. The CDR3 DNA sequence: TGTGCCAGCAGCCCCCAGGCCTACGAGCAGTACTTC.

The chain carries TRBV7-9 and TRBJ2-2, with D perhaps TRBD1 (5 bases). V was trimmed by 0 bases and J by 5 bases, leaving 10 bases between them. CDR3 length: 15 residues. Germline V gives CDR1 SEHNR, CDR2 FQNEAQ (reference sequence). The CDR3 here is CASSLAGAETGELFF. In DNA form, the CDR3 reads TGTGCCAGCAGCTTAGCAGGGGCGGAGACCGGGGAGCTGTTTTTT.

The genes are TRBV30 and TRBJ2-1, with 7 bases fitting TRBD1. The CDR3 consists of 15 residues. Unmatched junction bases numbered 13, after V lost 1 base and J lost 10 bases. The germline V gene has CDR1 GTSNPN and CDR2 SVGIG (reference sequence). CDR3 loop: CAWSAPRGTVREQFF. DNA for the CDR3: TGTGCCTGGAGTGCGCCCAGGGGGACGGTTAGGGAGCAGTTCTTC.